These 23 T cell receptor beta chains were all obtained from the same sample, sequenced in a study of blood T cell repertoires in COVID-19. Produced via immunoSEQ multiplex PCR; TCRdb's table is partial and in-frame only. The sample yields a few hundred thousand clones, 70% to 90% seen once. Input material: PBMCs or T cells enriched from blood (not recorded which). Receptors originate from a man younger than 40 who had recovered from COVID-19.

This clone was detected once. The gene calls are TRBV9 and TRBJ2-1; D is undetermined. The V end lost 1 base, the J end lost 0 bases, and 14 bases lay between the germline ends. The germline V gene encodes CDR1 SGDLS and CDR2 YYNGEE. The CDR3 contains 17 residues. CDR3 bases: TGTGCCAGCAGCGTATCAGCCGTACTATCCTCCTACAATGAGCAGTTCTTC. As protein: CASSVSAVLSSYNEQFF. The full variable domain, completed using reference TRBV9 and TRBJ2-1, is DSGVTQTPKHLITATGQRVTLRCSPRSGDLSVYWYQQSLDQGLQFLIQYYNGEERAKGNILERFSAQQFPDLHSELNLSSLELGDSALYFCASSVSAVLSSYNEQFFGPGTRLTVL.

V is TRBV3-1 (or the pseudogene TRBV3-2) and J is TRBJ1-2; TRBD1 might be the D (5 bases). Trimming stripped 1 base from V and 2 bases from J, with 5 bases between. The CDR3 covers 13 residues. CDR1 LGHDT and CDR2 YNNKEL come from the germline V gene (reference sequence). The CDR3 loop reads CASSQGTNYGYTF. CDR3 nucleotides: TGTGCCAGCAGCCAAGGGACAAACTATGGCTACACCTTC.

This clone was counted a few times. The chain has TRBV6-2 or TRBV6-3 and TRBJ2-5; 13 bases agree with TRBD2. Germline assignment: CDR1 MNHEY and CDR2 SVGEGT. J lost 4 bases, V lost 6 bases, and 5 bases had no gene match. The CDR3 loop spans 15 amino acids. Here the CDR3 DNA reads TGTGCCAGCAGCAGGACTAGCGGGGGAGGAGAGACCCAGTACTTC. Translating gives CASSRTSGGGETQYF.

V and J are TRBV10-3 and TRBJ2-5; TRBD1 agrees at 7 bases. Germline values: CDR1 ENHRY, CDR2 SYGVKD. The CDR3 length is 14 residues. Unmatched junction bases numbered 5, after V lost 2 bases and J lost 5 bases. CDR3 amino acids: CAISEDRVEETQYF. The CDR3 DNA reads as TGTGCCATCAGTGAGGACAGGGTGGAGGAGACCCAGTACTTC.

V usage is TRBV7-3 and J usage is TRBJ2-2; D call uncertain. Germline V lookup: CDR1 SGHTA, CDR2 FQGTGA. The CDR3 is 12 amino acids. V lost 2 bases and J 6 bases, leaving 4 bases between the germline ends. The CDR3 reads CASSLEAGELFF. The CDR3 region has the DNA TGTGCCAGCAGCTTAGAGGCCGGGGAGCTGTTTTTT.

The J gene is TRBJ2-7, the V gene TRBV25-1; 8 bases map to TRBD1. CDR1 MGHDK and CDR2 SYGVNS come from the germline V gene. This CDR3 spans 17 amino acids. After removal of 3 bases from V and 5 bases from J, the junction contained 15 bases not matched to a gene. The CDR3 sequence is CASSDRTGRRGSDEQYF. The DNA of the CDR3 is TGTGCCAGCAGTGACCGGACAGGGCGGCGGGGATCTGACGAGCAGTACTTC.

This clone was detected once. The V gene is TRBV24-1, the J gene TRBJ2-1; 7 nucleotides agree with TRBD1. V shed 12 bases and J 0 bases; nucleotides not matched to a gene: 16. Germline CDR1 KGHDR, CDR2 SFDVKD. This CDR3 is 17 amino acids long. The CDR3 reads CASSGTDHRSSYNEQFF. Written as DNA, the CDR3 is TGTGCCTCCTCCGGGACAGACCATCGAAGCTCCTACAATGAGCAGTTCTTC.

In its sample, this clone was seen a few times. CDR3 region: CASSLGAGGSDEQFF. CDR3 in DNA: TGCGCCAGCAGCTTAGGAGCGGGGGGGTCTGATGAGCAGTTCTTC. The gene calls are TRBV5-1 and TRBJ2-1; 10 bases are shared with TRBD2. The V gene's germline CDR1 is SGHRS and CDR2 YFSETQ. Unmatched junction bases numbered 7, after V lost 2 bases and J lost 8 bases. CDR3 length equals 15 residues.

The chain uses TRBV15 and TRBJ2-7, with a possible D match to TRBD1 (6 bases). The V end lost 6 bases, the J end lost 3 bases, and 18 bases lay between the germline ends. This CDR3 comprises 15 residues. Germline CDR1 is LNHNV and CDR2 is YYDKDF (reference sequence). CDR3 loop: CATRDPGQSYYEQYF. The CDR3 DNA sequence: TGTGCCACCAGAGATCCGGGACAATCTTACTACGAGCAGTACTTC.

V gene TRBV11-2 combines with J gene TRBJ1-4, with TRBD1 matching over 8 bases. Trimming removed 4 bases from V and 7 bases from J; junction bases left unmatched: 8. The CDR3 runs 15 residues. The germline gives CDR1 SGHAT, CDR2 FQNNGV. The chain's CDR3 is CASSSGSGGSEKLFF. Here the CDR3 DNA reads TGTGCCAGCAGCTCCGGTTCAGGGGGCAGTGAAAAACTGTTTTTT.

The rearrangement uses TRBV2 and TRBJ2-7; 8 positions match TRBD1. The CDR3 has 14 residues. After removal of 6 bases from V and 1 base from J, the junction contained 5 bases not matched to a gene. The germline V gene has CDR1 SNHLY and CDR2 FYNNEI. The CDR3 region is CASRGDRSSYEQYF. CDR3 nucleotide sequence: TGTGCCAGCAGAGGGGACAGGAGTTCCTACGAGCAGTACTTC.

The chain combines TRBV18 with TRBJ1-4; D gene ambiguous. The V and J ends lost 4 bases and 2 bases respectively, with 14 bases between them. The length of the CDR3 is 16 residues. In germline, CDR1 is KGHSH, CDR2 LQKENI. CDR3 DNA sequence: TGTGCCAGCTCACTCTGGGCTTCAACCACTAATGAAAAACTGTTTTTT. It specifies CASSLWASTTNEKLFF. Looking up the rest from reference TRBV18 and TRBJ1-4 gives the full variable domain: NAGVMQNPRHLVRRRGQEARLRCSPMKGHSHVYWYRQLPEEGLKFMVYLQKENIIDESGMPKERFSAEFPKEGPSILRIQQVVRGDSAAYFCASSLWASTTNEKLFFGSGTQLSVL.

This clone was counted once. The DNA of the CDR3 is TGTGCCAGCAGGACCATAGACAGTGATACGCAGTATTTT. Protein product: CASRTIDSDTQYF. This rearrangement joins TRBV25-1 to TRBJ2-3, with D tentatively TRBD1 (5 bases). Trimming pared 6 bases from V and 6 bases from J, leaving 13 bases between. CDR1 is MGHDK and CDR2 is SYGVNS in the germline V gene. This CDR3 comprises 13 residues.

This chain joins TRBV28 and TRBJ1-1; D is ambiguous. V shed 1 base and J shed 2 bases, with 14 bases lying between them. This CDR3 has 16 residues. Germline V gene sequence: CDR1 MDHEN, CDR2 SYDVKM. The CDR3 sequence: CASSLSRSIGNTEAFF. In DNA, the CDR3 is TGTGCCAGCAGTTTATCTAGGAGTATAGGAAACACTGAAGCTTTCTTT.

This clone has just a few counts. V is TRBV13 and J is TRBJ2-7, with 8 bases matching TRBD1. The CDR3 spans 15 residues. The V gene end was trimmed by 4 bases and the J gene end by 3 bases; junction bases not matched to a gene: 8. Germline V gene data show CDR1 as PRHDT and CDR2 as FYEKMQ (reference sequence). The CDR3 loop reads CASSSTDRGNYEQYF. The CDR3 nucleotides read TGTGCCAGCAGCTCCACCGACAGGGGAAACTACGAGCAGTACTTC. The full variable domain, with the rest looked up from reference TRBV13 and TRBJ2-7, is AAGVIQSPRHLIKEKRETATLKCYPIPRHDTVYWYQQGPGQDPQFLISFYEKMQSDKGSIPDRFSAQQFSDYHSELNMSSLELGDSALYFCASSSTDRGNYEQYFGPGTRLTVT.

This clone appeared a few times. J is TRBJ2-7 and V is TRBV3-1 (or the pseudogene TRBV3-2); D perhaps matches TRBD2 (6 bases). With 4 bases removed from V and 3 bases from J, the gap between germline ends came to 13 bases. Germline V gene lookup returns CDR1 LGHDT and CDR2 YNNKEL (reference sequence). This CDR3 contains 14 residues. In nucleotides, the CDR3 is TGTGCCAGCAGCCCCCTCGGAGGGAGCTACGAGCAGTACTTC. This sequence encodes CASSPLGGSYEQYF.

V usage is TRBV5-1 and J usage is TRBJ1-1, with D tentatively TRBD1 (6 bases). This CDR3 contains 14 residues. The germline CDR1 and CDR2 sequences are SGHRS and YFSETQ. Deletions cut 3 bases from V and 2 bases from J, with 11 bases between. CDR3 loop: CASSSQGSNTEAFF. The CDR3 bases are TGCGCCAGCAGCTCACAGGGCAGTAACACTGAAGCTTTCTTT.

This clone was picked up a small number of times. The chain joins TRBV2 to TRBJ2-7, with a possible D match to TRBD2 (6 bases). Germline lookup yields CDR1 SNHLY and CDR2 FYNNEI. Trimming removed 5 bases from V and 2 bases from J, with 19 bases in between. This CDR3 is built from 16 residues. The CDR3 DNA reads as TGTGCCAGCAGTTTCTCTCGACCGGGAGCGACCTACGAGCAGTACTTC. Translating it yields CASSFSRPGATYEQYF.

The CDR3 reads CASSYYPLSGGRETQYF. DNA for the CDR3: TGTGCCAGCAGTTACTATCCCCTTAGCGGGGGTAGGGAGACCCAGTACTTC. This chain connects TRBV6-2 or TRBV6-3 to TRBJ2-5, with TRBD2 matching over 9 bases. With 1 base clipped from V and 5 bases from J, the junction kept 11 bases outside the gene matches. CDR1 is MNHEY and CDR2 is SVGEGT in the germline V gene. This CDR3 has 17 amino acids.

In DNA form, the CDR3 reads TGTGCCGGTGGGGGCGGGGGCCATTTCTACGAGCAGTACTTC. Translated, it gives CAGGGGGHFYEQYF. The chain employs TRBV30 and TRBJ2-7, with TRBD2 as a possible D gene (7 bases). This CDR3 has 14 residues. Trimming cost V 8 bases and J 3 bases, with 20 bases left between them. CDR1 and CDR2 (germline): GTSNPN, SVGIG (reference sequence).

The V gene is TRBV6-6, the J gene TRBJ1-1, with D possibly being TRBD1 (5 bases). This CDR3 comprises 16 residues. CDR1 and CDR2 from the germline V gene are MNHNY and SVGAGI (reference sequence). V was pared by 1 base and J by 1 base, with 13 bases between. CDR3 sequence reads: CASSYYRKKGNTEAFF. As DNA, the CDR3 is TGTGCCAGCAGTTACTACAGGAAAAAAGGGAACACTGAAGCTTTCTTT.

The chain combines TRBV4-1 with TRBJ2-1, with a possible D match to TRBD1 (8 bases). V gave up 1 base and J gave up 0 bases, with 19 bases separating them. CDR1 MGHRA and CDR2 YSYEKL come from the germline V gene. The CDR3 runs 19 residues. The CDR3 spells CASSQGDRWGGSSYNEQFF. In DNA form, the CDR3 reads TGCGCCAGCAGCCAAGGGGACAGGTGGGGGGGGAGCTCCTACAATGAGCAGTTCTTC.

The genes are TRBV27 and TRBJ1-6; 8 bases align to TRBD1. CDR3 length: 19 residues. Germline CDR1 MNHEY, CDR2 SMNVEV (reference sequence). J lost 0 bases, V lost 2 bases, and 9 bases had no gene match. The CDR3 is CASSLRTGFPSSYNSPLHF. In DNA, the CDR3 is TGTGCCAGCAGTTTAAGGACAGGGTTTCCGAGCTCCTATAATTCACCCCTCCACTTT.